Below, 23 T cell receptor beta chains from the same sample are listed, as sequenced in a study of T cell clonotyping in hematopoietic cell transplantation. Sequencing was performed with immunoSEQ multiplex PCR; in TCRdb, only in-frame clones are kept and a portion is missing. Of under 6,000 clones detected, over 15% appear once; the ten largest clones hold under 25%. Material: PBMCs, obtained 180 days after allogeneic stem cell transplant. These receptors were collected from a young adult male patient who had an allogeneic stem cell transplant, so the T cells may come from the graft donor. Some clones in this sample may be carry-over from other donors' samples.

This clone was observed a few times. The chain is built from TRBV29-1 and TRBJ2-7; tentatively, D is TRBD2 (6 bases). CDR1 and CDR2 (germline): SQVTM, ANQGSEA. The CDR3 length is 14 residues. V lost 7 bases and J 7 bases, leaving 23 bases between the germline ends. DNA of the CDR3: TGCAGCGCCGGGGGATCGGGAGTCACGGTTGAGCAGTACTTC. Its protein product is CSAGGSGVTVEQYF.

This clone has a handful of counts. In DNA, the CDR3 is TGCGCCAGCAGCCAAGAGGCCAGGGGACATCAGCCCCAGCATTTT. This translates into CASSQEARGHQPQHF. J is TRBJ1-5 and V is TRBV4-1, with D maybe TRBD1 (6 bases). V lost 0 bases, J lost 5 bases, and 11 bases lay in between. The CDR3 totals 15 residues. The germline V gene encodes CDR1 MGHRA and CDR2 YSYEKL.

The chain recombines TRBV5-8 with TRBJ1-5; no clear D. The germline V and J ends were trimmed by 4 bases and 0 bases, with 11 bases remaining between them. Per the germline V gene, CDR1 is SGHTS and CDR2 is YDEGEE. The CDR3 loop spans 15 amino acids. In DNA, the CDR3 is TGTGCCAGCAGCATCCAAGGATATAGCAATCAGCCCCAGCATTTT. It translates to CASSIQGYSNQPQHF.

This clone has just a few counts. This rearrangement joins TRBV6-5 to TRBJ2-7, with 8 positions matching TRBD1. Germline CDR1 reads MNHEY; CDR2 reads SVGAGI. The CDR3 is made up of 15 amino acids. The trim removed 6 bases at V and 3 bases at J, leaving 10 bases unmatched. This CDR3 is CASSIGQGHFYEQYF. Here the CDR3 DNA reads TGTGCCAGCAGCATAGGACAGGGCCATTTCTACGAGCAGTACTTC.

This chain links TRBV30 with TRBJ2-3, with D perhaps matching TRBD2 (5 bases). The V end was cut by 0 bases, the J end by 4 bases, with 11 bases between. The CDR3 sequence is 14 residues long. CDR1 is GTSNPN, CDR2 SVGIG, per germline (reference sequence). CDR3 in amino acids: CAWSVGLAPDTQYF. The DNA for the CDR3 is TGTGCCTGGAGTGTTGGGCTAGCACCAGATACGCAGTATTTT.

V and J are TRBV7-2 and TRBJ1-1; D remains unclear. CDR1 is SGHTA, CDR2 FQGNSA, per germline. CDR3 length equals 15 residues. V was cut by 1 base and J by 3 bases, with 12 bases left in between. CDR3 region: CASSLGPVGYTEAFF. The DNA of the CDR3 is TGTGCCAGCAGCTTAGGACCGGTTGGATACACTGAAGCTTTCTTT.

The chain combines TRBV7-8 with TRBJ2-5; 8 positions agree with TRBD2. This CDR3 has 14 residues. Germline values: CDR1 SGHVS, CDR2 FQNEAQ. The V and J ends lost 5 bases and 3 bases, in that order; junction bases with no gene match: 5. The CDR3, as DNA: TGTGCCAGCAGCCTCCACGGGAGGGAAGAGACCCAGTACTTC. Its protein is CASSLHGREETQYF.

The CDR3 region has the DNA TGCAGCGTGGGGACAGGAAATCAGCCCCAGCATTTT. Encoded protein: CSVGTGNQPQHF. The V call is TRBV29-1, the J call TRBJ1-5; TRBD1 agrees at 8 bases. V lost 6 bases to trimming and J lost 4 bases; unmatched junction nucleotides: 2. CDR3 length: 12 residues. Looked up from germline, CDR1 is SQVTM and CDR2 is ANQGSEA. The entire variable domain, with the rest obtained from reference TRBV29-1 and TRBJ1-5, is as follows: SAVISQKPSRDICQRGTSLTIQCQVDSQVTMMFWYRQQPGQSLTLIATANQGSEATYESGFVIDKFPISRPNLTFSTLTVSNMSPEDSSIYLCSVGTGNQPQHFGDGTRLSIL.

This clone was seen a few times. The chain joins TRBV7-2 to TRBJ2-7; TRBD2 might be the D (5 bases). The germline V gene encodes CDR1 SGHTA and CDR2 FQGNSA. The CDR3 runs to 16 residues. V was trimmed by 6 bases and J by 0 bases, leaving 18 bases between them. In DNA, the CDR3 is TGTGCCAGCAGTCAAGGTCGGGGTCTTGTCTCCTACGAGCAGTACTTC. It encodes CASSQGRGLVSYEQYF.

The chain links TRBV4-1 to TRBJ2-3, with no clear D. V lost 4 bases and J lost 4, with 9 bases in between. CDR1 is MGHRA, CDR2 YSYEKL, per germline. This CDR3 spans 13 amino acids. The CDR3 sequence: CASSPKSADTQYF. Written as DNA, the CDR3 is TGCGCCAGCAGCCCCAAGAGCGCAGATACGCAGTATTTT.

The chain carries TRBV19 and TRBJ1-2, with D perhaps matching TRBD1 (5 bases). The germline V gene has CDR1 LNHDA and CDR2 SQIVND (reference sequence). The ends were cut back, 4 bases at V and 4 bases at J, with 16 bases in the middle. This CDR3 comprises 15 residues. The DNA for the CDR3 is TGTGCCAGTAGTACGACAGAGGGCGGCCTCTATGGCTACACCTTC. Its protein is CASSTTEGGLYGYTF.

This clone showed up just a few times. The chain has TRBV30 and TRBJ2-7; D may be TRBD1 (6 bases). Germline V gene lookup returns CDR1 GTSNPN and CDR2 SVGIG (reference sequence). This CDR3 spans 14 amino acids. V dropped 6 bases and J dropped 6 bases, with 21 bases sitting between them. CDR3 amino acids: CACEQGPEVFEQYF. The CDR3 DNA follows: TGTGCCTGCGAACAGGGCCCCGAGGTCTTCGAGCAGTACTTC.

There are a few counts of this clone. The chain uses TRBV28 and TRBJ2-1, with TRBD2 identical over 9 bases. The CDR3 runs 14 residues. V lost 8 bases to trimming and J lost 7 bases; unmatched junction nucleotides: 9. In germline, CDR1 is MDHEN, CDR2 SYDVKM. In nucleotides, the CDR3 is TGTGCCAGCTCCGCGGGAGGGCCGGGAAATGAGCAGTTCTTC. Residues: CASSAGGPGNEQFF.

CDR3 sequence: CAWSVSPFQYGYTF. The DNA for the CDR3 is TGTGCCTGGAGTGTGTCCCCCTTCCAATATGGCTACACCTTC. The chain combines TRBV30 with TRBJ1-2; D unclear. The CDR3 consists of 14 residues. The germline V gene has CDR1 GTSNPN and CDR2 SVGIG (reference sequence). V shed 0 bases and J shed 5 bases, with 13 bases lying between them.

Sample share makes this clone medium-sized. The rearrangement joins TRBV6-5 to TRBJ1-5; 8 positions match TRBD1. From germline, CDR1 is MNHEY and CDR2 SVGAGI. The length of the CDR3 is 15 residues. J gave up 4 bases and V 0 bases, and 2 bases lay outside the gene matches. The CDR3 loop reads CASSYSGQGNQPQHF. DNA for the CDR3: TGTGCCAGCAGTTACTCAGGACAGGGAAATCAGCCCCAGCATTTT.

The chain is built from TRBV30 and TRBJ1-1; D uncertain. The germline V gene encodes CDR1 GTSNPN and CDR2 SVGIG (reference sequence). This CDR3 is 13 amino acids long. Trimming stripped 2 bases from V and 5 bases from J, with 12 bases between. The CDR3 DNA sequence: TGTGCCTGGAGTTGGGCCTTAGGAACTGAAGCTTTCTTT. Its translation: CAWSWALGTEAFF.

The V and J genes are TRBV30 and TRBJ1-4, with D possibly being TRBD1 (6 bases). In germline, CDR1 is GTSNPN, CDR2 SVGIG (reference sequence). CDR3 size: 14 residues. Trimming took 1 base from V and 8 from J, leaving 14 bases between them. CDR3 sequence (DNA): TGTGCCTGGAGTGATCAGGGGTCAGGCGAAAAACTGTTTTTT. It translates to CAWSDQGSGEKLFF.

This clone was seen more than once but under ten times. The chain carries TRBV29-1 and TRBJ1-4; D gene uncertain. The CDR3 sequence is 13 residues long. Germline CDR1 SQVTM, CDR2 ANQGSEA. Trimming shortened V by 2 bases and J by 4 bases, and 8 bases separated the two germline ends. In nucleotides, the CDR3 is TGCAGCGTTGAACTACGACTTAATGAAAAACTGTTTTTT. Its protein product is CSVELRLNEKLFF.

This clone has a handful of counts. The chain links TRBV6-5 to TRBJ1-4; TRBD1 matches 9 bases. The CDR3 sequence is 15 residues long. Per the germline V gene, CDR1 is MNHEY and CDR2 is SVGAGI. Germline trimming cut 2 bases from V and 8 bases from J; bases unmatched to any gene: 6. The CDR3 spells CASSYTGTGNEKLFF. The DNA of the CDR3 is TGTGCCAGCAGTTACACCGGGACAGGGAACGAAAAACTGTTTTTT.

This clone has just a few counts. The CDR3 bases are TGTGCCAGCAGTGCACAGGGTAACGACGAGCAGTACTTC. It yields the protein CASSAQGNDEQYF. J is TRBJ2-7 and V is TRBV25-1; maybe TRBD1 (6 bases). The CDR3 is 13 residues long. V was cut by 4 bases and J by 5 bases, with 12 bases left in between. From germline, CDR1 is MGHDK and CDR2 SYGVNS.

This clone has just a few counts. The chain carries TRBV6-4 and TRBJ1-6, with unresolved D. This CDR3 has 13 residues. V shed 0 bases and J shed 10 bases, with 7 bases lying between them. Germline assignment: CDR1 MRHNA and CDR2 SNTAGT. CDR3 sequence reads: CASSDSLGSPLHF. In nucleotides, the CDR3 is TGTGCCAGCAGTGACTCTCTAGGCTCACCCCTCCACTTT.

This clone occurred a few times. The gene calls are TRBV29-1 and TRBJ2-5, with D possibly being TRBD1 (6 bases). The germline gives CDR1 SQVTM, CDR2 ANQGSEA. This CDR3 spans 13 amino acids. Trimming stripped 3 bases from V and 7 bases from J, with 15 bases between. CDR3: CSVEDSILLTQYF. CDR3 sequence (DNA): TGCAGCGTTGAGGACAGTATTTTGCTGACCCAGTACTTC.

This clone was recorded a few times. The chain couples TRBV30 to TRBJ1-2, with D maybe TRBD1 (5 bases). V lost 7 bases, J lost 2 bases, and 11 bases lay in between. Germline CDR1 is GTSNPN and CDR2 is SVGIG (reference sequence). The CDR3 is 12 amino acids. The CDR3 loop is CASGGENYGYTF. In DNA form, the CDR3 reads TGTGCCTCGGGGGGTGAGAACTATGGCTACACCTTC.